The clone carrying this T cell receptor (beta chain) was recorded many times. What it recognizes is unknown. The data were obtained in a study of neurological immune-mediated disorders. General study findings and limits: Across subjects, expanded clones had no CDR3 amino acid sequences in common, pointing to private repertoires in all groups.

The CDR3 has 18 amino acids. Germline V gives CDR1 SGHRS, CDR2 YFSETQ. The junction had 8 bases not matched to a gene; V was cut back by 1 base and J by 0 bases. Unsorted libraries were derived from 2 million PBMCs stored at -80 C. The cDNA was generated through 5'RACE incorporating 10-nucleotide random UMIs. TCRdb used MiXCR to reprocess the 5' RACE reads, holding one entry per CDR3 protein. The table includes fewer than 85,000 distinct CDR3 sequences, 17% detected once. The specimen sequenced was PBMCs. J is TRBJ2-3 and V is TRBV5-1, with 10 bases matching TRBD2. The TCR comes from a middle-aged woman in good health. The CDR3 loop is CASSLPQRGGLSTDTQYF. The CDR3 nucleotides are TGCGCCAGCAGCTTGCCCCAGCGGGGGGGCCTCAGCACAGATACGCAGTATTTT.